These 20 T cell receptor beta chains share one sample of origin, sequenced in a study of blood T cell dynamics during melanoma immunotherapy. The data were produced by immunoSEQ multiplex PCR, yet TCRdb's version contains in-frame clones alone and is incomplete. The sample gives approximately 6,100 clones, 70% to 90% of which show up once; roughly 3.1% is in the top ten. Time point described: pre-treatment baseline. The sample here was blood, taken from a patient treated with checkpoint blockade. These receptors all stem from a human donor with melanoma.

The CDR3 nucleotides read TGCGCCAGCAGCCCCAGCGGCAGGGAGAACACTGAAGCTTTCTTT. Protein product: CASSPSGRENTEAFF. The chain recombines TRBV5-1 with TRBJ1-1; possibly TRBD1 for D (5 bases). The V end was cut by 4 bases, the J end by 1 base, with 14 bases between. The CDR3 totals 15 residues. Germline V gives CDR1 SGHRS, CDR2 YFSETQ.

This chain connects TRBV5-8 to TRBJ2-2; D may be TRBD2 (5 bases). The germline V gene encodes CDR1 SGHTS and CDR2 YDEGEE. This CDR3 is built from 15 residues. V lost 2 bases and J lost 4, with 12 bases in between. The CDR3 bases are TGTGCCAGCAGCTTCCGGGGAGAGGGCACCGGGGAGCTGTTTTTT. This codes for CASSFRGEGTGELFF.

Details on this clone: The sample has other DNA sequences that encode this CDR3 too. V gene TRBV5-1 combines with J gene TRBJ2-7, with 10 positions matching TRBD1. The germline CDR1 and CDR2 sequences are SGHRS and YFSETQ. Losses at the gene ends were 8 bases for V and 4 bases for J; bases not matched to a gene: 15. This CDR3 has 16 amino acids. The CDR3 is CASSVPPGQGSYEQYF. The CDR3 nucleotides read TGCGCCAGTAGCGTACCACCGGGACAGGGGAGTTACGAGCAGTACTTC.

V and J are TRBV6-5 and TRBJ2-5, with 10 positions matching TRBD2. The CDR3 totals 15 residues. Germline assignment: CDR1 MNHEY and CDR2 SVGAGI. With 7 bases clipped from V and 1 base from J, the junction kept 6 bases outside the gene matches. This chain's CDR3 is CASKAPSGGQETQYF. The DNA for the CDR3 is TGTGCCAGCAAGGCCCCTAGCGGGGGCCAAGAGACCCAGTACTTC.

The V and J genes are TRBV27 and TRBJ2-5, with 13 nucleotides matching TRBD2. The CDR3 runs 17 residues. Germline V lookup: CDR1 MNHEY, CDR2 SMNVEV (reference sequence). The V segment lost 6 bases and the J segment 4 bases; nucleotides outside the gene matches: 11. The CDR3 here is CASSLQGLAGVGETQYF. In nucleotides, the CDR3 is TGTGCCAGCAGCCTCCAAGGACTAGCGGGAGTCGGAGAGACCCAGTACTTC.

This rearrangement joins TRBV11-3 to TRBJ2-7; 7 bases are shared with TRBD1. V lost 1 base and J lost 3; bases outside the gene matches: 9. The CDR3 totals 16 residues. Germline CDR1 and CDR2: SGHNT and YENEEA. The CDR3 loop is CASSLGGKGASYEQYF. CDR3 DNA: TGTGCCAGCAGCTTAGGCGGCAAGGGGGCAAGCTACGAGCAGTACTTC.

The rearrangement uses TRBV15 and TRBJ2-3, with no clear D. The germline V gene has CDR1 LNHNV and CDR2 YYDKDF (reference sequence). This CDR3 comprises 13 residues. The V and J ends lost 2 bases and 2 bases respectively, with 5 bases between them. In nucleotides, the CDR3 is TGTGCCACCAGCAGATATACCACAGATACGCAGTATTTT. It translates to CATSRYTTDTQYF. The full variable domain, completed using reference TRBV15 and TRBJ2-3, is DAMVIQNPRYQVTQFGKPVTLSCSQTLNHNVMYWYQQKSSQAPKLLFHYYDKDFNNEADTPDNFQSRRPNTSFCFLDIRSPGLGDTAMYLCATSRYTTDTQYFGPGTRLTVL.

The genes are TRBV29-1 and TRBJ1-2, with TRBD1 matching over 8 bases. V trimming: 6 bases; J trimming: 7 bases; junction bases outside the gene matches: 4. The CDR3 runs 11 residues. Germline loops: CDR1 SQVTM, CDR2 ANQGSEA. As DNA, the CDR3 is TGCAGCGTGACAGGGGAAGGTGGCTACACCTTC. Translating gives CSVTGEGGYTF.

The V and J genes are TRBV19 and TRBJ2-2; TRBD1 might be the D (6 bases). The CDR3 covers 15 residues. Looked up from germline, CDR1 is LNHDA and CDR2 is SQIVND (reference sequence). V was clipped by 6 bases and J by 7 bases, with 18 bases between them. Here the CDR3 reads CASRPYRDGVGELFF. The DNA for the CDR3 is TGTGCCAGTAGGCCATACAGGGACGGGGTCGGGGAGCTGTTTTTT.

This sequence joins TRBV2 and TRBJ1-1; D possibly corresponds to TRBD1 (5 bases). Germline CDR1 is SNHLY and CDR2 is FYNNEI. The CDR3 contains 13 residues. The ends were cut back, 7 bases at V and 7 bases at J, with 16 bases in the middle. The CDR3 nucleotides read TGTGCCAGCAAGGAAGATTGGGGCAGTGAAGCTTTCTTT. Translating it yields CASKEDWGSEAFF.

This clone was observed a single time. The V call is TRBV4-3, the J call TRBJ1-2; TRBD1 agrees at 8 bases. Unmatched junction bases numbered 7, after V lost 0 bases and J lost 7 bases. The CDR3 sequence is 15 residues long. CDR1 and CDR2 (germline): LGHNA, YSLEER. DNA for the CDR3: TGCGCCAGCAGCCAAGATCAGGGGGCGTCTGGTGGCTACACCTTC. Translating gives CASSQDQGASGGYTF.

This chain uses TRBV6-5 with TRBJ2-5; TRBD1 might be the D (6 bases). The germline gives CDR1 MNHEY, CDR2 SVGAGI. V was pared by 5 bases and J by 4 bases, with 17 bases between. The CDR3 consists of 15 residues. CDR3 nucleotide sequence: TGTGCCAGCAGTCCGGACAGTCCCTCCCGAGAGACCCAGTACTTC. Its translation is CASSPDSPSRETQYF.

This clone has just one count. The chain couples TRBV18 to TRBJ2-5; 10 bases line up with TRBD2. Germline V gives CDR1 KGHSH, CDR2 LQKENI. This CDR3 has 16 residues. J was trimmed by 4 bases and V by 0 bases; bases with no gene match: 5. CDR3 loop: CASSPPFTSGAETQYF. DNA of the CDR3: TGTGCCAGCTCACCACCTTTTACTAGCGGGGCAGAGACCCAGTACTTC.

The chain employs TRBV19 and TRBJ2-2, with D possibly TRBD1 on 6 matching bases. Trimming took off 7 bases at V and 1 base at J, with 10 bases between the two ends. Germline loops: CDR1 LNHDA, CDR2 SQIVND (reference sequence). This CDR3 region has 14 residues. The CDR3 DNA reads TGTGCCAGTAAAATCAGGGGGAACACCGGGGAGCTGTTTTTT. As protein: CASKIRGNTGELFF.

The chain links TRBV10-3 to TRBJ2-5; 9 bases fit TRBD2. V was clipped by 2 bases and J by 1 base; unmatched bases: 8. The CDR3 is 17 amino acids. In germline, CDR1 is ENHRY, CDR2 SYGVKD. Written as DNA, the CDR3 is TGTGCCATCAGTGAGACCCGGACTAGCGTGAGCCAAGAGACCCAGTACTTC. Protein: CAISETRTSVSQETQYF.

This chain uses TRBV30 with TRBJ1-4, with D possibly matching TRBD1 (5 bases). Trimming took off 0 bases at V and 8 bases at J, with 13 bases between the two ends. The germline V gene has CDR1 GTSNPN and CDR2 SVGIG (reference sequence). This CDR3 region has 14 residues. CDR3 in amino acids: CAWSVGRVVEKLFF. The CDR3 coding sequence is TGTGCCTGGAGTGTAGGCAGGGTAGTAGAAAAACTGTTTTTT.

The sample holds one count of this clone. The rearrangement joins TRBV10-3 to TRBJ2-7; a weak D match, TRBD1 (6 bases). The germline V gene has CDR1 ENHRY and CDR2 SYGVKD. V was shortened by 0 bases and J by 5 bases, with 11 bases between the two germline ends. This CDR3 spans 14 amino acids. The CDR3 loop is CAISESTGSHEQYF. The CDR3 DNA reads TGTGCCATCAGTGAGTCCACAGGGTCCCACGAGCAGTACTTC.

The chain couples TRBV5-6 to TRBJ2-5; D remains unclear. The CDR3 is made up of 13 amino acids. CDR1 is SGHDT and CDR2 is YYEEEE in the germline V gene. V shed 1 base and J shed 5 bases, with 9 bases lying between them. The CDR3 is CASSLKGRETQYF. As DNA, the CDR3 is TGTGCCAGCAGCTTGAAGGGCCGGGAGACCCAGTACTTC.

The chain recombines TRBV30 with TRBJ1-2; D unclear. CDR3 size: 13 residues. Trimming pared 1 base from V and 10 bases from J, leaving 16 bases between. Germline V gene lookup returns CDR1 GTSNPN and CDR2 SVGIG (reference sequence). The CDR3 loop reads CAWSDRITQNYTF. CDR3 nucleotide sequence: TGTGCCTGGAGTGACCGAATCACCCAGAACTACACCTTC.

CDR3 loop: CASSQLGGAEETQYF. The CDR3 region has the DNA TGTGCCAGCAGCCAACTCGGAGGGGCTGAAGAGACCCAGTACTTC. V is TRBV4-2 and J is TRBJ2-5, with a weak D call TRBD2 (6 bases). From germline, CDR1 is LGHNA and CDR2 YNFKEQ. With 2 bases removed from V and 3 bases from J, the gap between germline ends came to 13 bases. This CDR3 is built from 15 residues.